Listed below are T cell receptor beta chains from one sample, sequenced in a study of a mutant IDH1 vaccine in newly diagnosed glioma. Profiled with immunoSEQ multiplex PCR; TCRdb holds only in-frame clones, not every one. The profile shows about 55,000 clones, 80% of them singletons. What these receptors recognize is not known. This specimen was PBMCs, taken from a glioma patient whose treatment included an IDH1 peptide vaccine. These receptors were obtained from a man aged 40-55 years with glioma. Each CDR3 is given with its conserved first and last residue. A D gene is named only where the DNA matches it firmly. Where a row states a size, it is once, few, many or the class of an expanded clone; other rows omit it.

v_gene: TRBV6-5
abundance: .
d_gene: .
j_gene: TRBJ2-5
CDR3nt: TGTGCCAGCAGCGTTGACAGTGAGCAAGAGACCCAGTACTTC
CDR3aa: CASSVDSEQETQYF

v_gene: TRBV27
abundance: .
d_gene: .
j_gene: TRBJ2-7
CDR3nt: TGTGCCAGCAGTTTAAGGGCCGTTACGCAGGGGTCCTACGAGCAGTACTTC
CDR3aa: CASSLRAVTQGSYEQYF

v_gene: TRBV5-1
abundance: .
d_gene: .
j_gene: TRBJ2-1
CDR3nt: TGCGCCAGCAGCTTGCGGGGAGATGAGCAGTTCTTC
CDR3aa: CASSLRGDEQFF

v_gene: TRBV5-4
abundance: .
d_gene: .
j_gene: TRBJ2-6
CDR3nt: TGTGCCAGCAGCACCGGGTCGTCTGGGGCCAACGTCCTGACTTTC
CDR3aa: CASSTGSSGANVLTF

v_gene: TRBV6-1
abundance: .
d_gene: TRBD1
j_gene: TRBJ1-1
CDR3nt: TGTGCCAGCACCCCTAGCAGGGGGGTTGAAGCTTTCTTT
CDR3aa: CASTPSRGVEAFF

v_gene: TRBV7-9
abundance: few
d_gene: .
j_gene: TRBJ2-1
CDR3nt: TGTGCCAGGGGCTGTGGGGCAGGTAGCTCCTACAATGAGCAGTTCTTC
CDR3aa: CARGCGAGSSYNEQFF

v_gene: TRBV7-7
abundance: .
d_gene: .
j_gene: TRBJ1-5
CDR3nt: TGTGCTAGCAGCTTGACGAGCGGGGAGCCCCAGCATTTT
CDR3aa: CASSLTSGEPQHF

v_gene: TRBV7-3
abundance: few
d_gene: .
j_gene: TRBJ2-3
CDR3nt: TGTGCCAGCAGCTTGCAGGGGAGCGCAGATACGCAGTATTTT
CDR3aa: CASSLQGSADTQYF

v_gene: TRBV11-2
abundance: .
d_gene: .
j_gene: TRBJ1-6
CDR3nt: TGTGCCAGCAGCTTAGCTATCCAGGGTAATTCACCCCTCCACTTT
CDR3aa: CASSLAIQGNSPLHF

v_gene: TRBV7-9
abundance: .
d_gene: .
j_gene: TRBJ1-6
CDR3nt: TGTGCCAGCAGCTTAGTGGAGGGCAGTATTAATTCACCCCTCCACTTT
CDR3aa: CASSLVEGSINSPLHF

v_gene: TRBV11-2
abundance: once
d_gene: TRBD1
j_gene: TRBJ1-2
CDR3nt: TGTGCCAGCAGCTCACTGCAGGGGGTCAATGGCTACACCTTC
CDR3aa: CASSSLQGVNGYTF